Presented here are 24 T cell receptor beta chains from one specimen sequenced in a study of blood T cell repertoires in COVID-19. TCRdb keeps only in-frame clones here, not all; method: immunoSEQ multiplex PCR. The sample holds about 230,000 clones, around 78% seen once. Material for sequencing was peripheral blood. The receptors were gathered from a woman aged 70-85 years with active or convalescent COVID-19.

At least ten counts were recorded for this clone. The J gene is TRBJ1-2, the V gene TRBV7-2, with TRBD1 as a possible D gene (5 bases). The CDR3 has 13 residues. Germline values: CDR1 SGHTA, CDR2 FQGNSA. V dropped 4 bases and J dropped 4 bases, with 10 bases sitting between them. CDR3 coding DNA: TGTGCCAGCAGCTCGACAGAACGCTATGGCTACACCTTC. This encodes CASSSTERYGYTF.

This chain links TRBV5-4 with TRBJ2-1; possibly TRBD1 for D (6 bases). The germline CDR1 and CDR2 sequences are SGHNT and YYREEE (reference sequence). The CDR3 length is 13 residues. V was trimmed by 0 bases and J by 14 bases, leaving 15 bases between them. The CDR3 reads CASSLGTRAGEFF. The CDR3 DNA reads as TGTGCCAGCAGCTTGGGGACTCGGGCAGGGGAGTTCTTC.

The CDR3 region has the DNA TGTGCCAGCAGTGAGGAGCGGGAGAGCAATGAGCAGTTCTTC. It specifies CASSEERESNEQFF. The chain links TRBV6-4 to TRBJ2-1; 8 bases map to TRBD2. The CDR3 runs to 14 residues. V shed 3 bases, J shed 6 bases, and the junction held 4 bases outside the gene matches. Germline CDR1 is MRHNA and CDR2 is SNTAGT.

The table lists this clone with a count of one. CDR3 sequence reads: CASSSLGQRLYQPQHF. The CDR3 coding sequence is TGTGCCAGCAGTTCCCTCGGACAGAGATTATATCAGCCCCAGCATTTT. V usage is TRBV2 and J usage is TRBJ1-5, with D possibly matching TRBD1 (6 bases). This CDR3 region has 16 residues. The V gene lost 5 bases and the J gene lost 5 bases, with 19 bases spanning the gap. CDR1 is SNHLY and CDR2 is FYNNEI in the germline V gene.

The rearrangement uses TRBV3-1 (or the pseudogene TRBV3-2) and TRBJ1-2; the match to TRBD1 covers 8 bases. Germline trimming cut 4 bases from V and 4 bases from J; bases unmatched to any gene: 8. Per germline, CDR1 LGHDT and CDR2 YNNKEL (reference sequence). CDR3 length: 15 residues. As DNA, the CDR3 is TGTGCCAGCAGCCGAGCACAGGGGGAGGGCTATGGCTACACCTTC. Translated: CASSRAQGEGYGYTF.

The chain's CDR3 is CASSFTSGGSYEQYF. The CDR3 bases are TGTGCCAGCAGTTTCACTAGCGGGGGCTCCTACGAGCAGTACTTC. V and J are TRBV6-5 and TRBJ2-7; TRBD2 agrees at 11 bases. This CDR3 has 15 amino acids. Per germline, CDR1 MNHEY and CDR2 SVGAGI. V was clipped by 4 bases and J by 0 bases; unmatched bases: 2.

The chain has TRBV7-6 and TRBJ2-5, with 10 bases lining up with TRBD2. J was trimmed by 1 base and V by 6 bases; bases with no gene match: 11. The CDR3 is 17 residues long. CDR1 and CDR2 (germline): SGHVS, FNYEAQ. The CDR3 reads CASSRRLSGRLQETQYF. The CDR3 DNA follows: TGTGCCAGCAGTCGCCGCCTTAGCGGGAGGCTCCAAGAGACCCAGTACTTC.

The chain employs TRBV30 and TRBJ2-3; perhaps TRBD2 as D (5 bases). V was trimmed by 2 bases and J by 5 bases, leaving 17 bases between them. Germline V CDR1 and CDR2: GTSNPN, SVGIG (reference sequence). The CDR3 runs 15 residues. The CDR3 DNA follows: TGTGCCTGGAGTCGTACGGGGATTGGGAAAGATACGCAGTATTTT. This codes for CAWSRTGIGKDTQYF. Drawing the rest from reference TRBV30 and TRBJ2-3, the complete variable domain is SQTIHQWPATLVQPVGSPLSLECTVEGTSNPNLYWYRQAAGRGLQLLFYSVGIGQISSEVPQNLSASRPQDRQFILSSKKLLLSDSGFYLCAWSRTGIGKDTQYFGPGTRLTVL.

For the CDR3, the DNA is TGCGCCAGCAGCTCCCAGCAAGAGACCCAGTACTTC. Translating gives CASSSQQETQYF. This chain links TRBV5-1 with TRBJ2-5, with unresolved D. Trimming removed 3 bases at V and 2 bases at J, with 5 bases between. The CDR3 spans 12 residues. CDR1 and CDR2 from the germline V gene are SGHRS and YFSETQ.

This sequence joins TRBV28 and TRBJ1-2; TRBD1 might be the D (6 bases). CDR1 is MDHEN and CDR2 is SYDVKM in the germline V gene. The CDR3 is 14 residues long. V was clipped by 5 bases and J by 6 bases, with 16 bases between them. CDR3 residues: CASSEGGDKDGYTF. In DNA, the CDR3 is TGTGCCAGCAGTGAGGGGGGGGACAAGGATGGCTACACCTTC.

The V call is TRBV10-3, the J call TRBJ1-5; TRBD1 aligns across 7 bases. Germline lookup yields CDR1 ENHRY and CDR2 SYGVKD. The CDR3 loop spans 16 amino acids. V was clipped by 2 bases and J by 6 bases; unmatched bases: 10. The CDR3 is CAISEGEQGPVQPQHF. The CDR3 coding sequence is TGTGCCATCAGTGAGGGAGAACAGGGGCCCGTTCAGCCCCAGCATTTT.

The chain is built from TRBV27 and TRBJ2-3; the match to TRBD2 covers 8 bases. Germline trimming cut 7 bases from V and 3 bases from J; bases unmatched to any gene: 6. The germline V gene encodes CDR1 MNHEY and CDR2 SMNVEV (reference sequence). CDR3 length equals 14 residues. CDR3 sequence (DNA): TGTGCCAGCAAAACGGGACTAGGAACAGATACGCAGTATTTT. Protein: CASKTGLGTDTQYF.

In this sample, this clone turned up once. This chain joins TRBV5-5 and TRBJ2-7, with 7 positions matching TRBD1. CDR1 and CDR2 from the germline V gene are SGHKS and YYEKEE (reference sequence). The CDR3 sequence is 15 residues long. The V and J ends lost 0 bases and 3 bases, in that order; junction bases with no gene match: 6. The CDR3 sequence is CASSLAGTAFYEQYF. The CDR3, as DNA: TGTGCCAGCAGCTTGGCCGGGACAGCCTTCTACGAGCAGTACTTC.

The chain combines TRBV6-5 with TRBJ2-5, with D unclear. The CDR3 is 13 amino acids. Trimming pared 5 bases from V and 5 bases from J, leaving 12 bases between. Germline V gives CDR1 MNHEY, CDR2 SVGAGI. CDR3 in DNA: TGTGCCAGCAGTCCCCTCATCGGGGAGACCCAGTACTTC. Its translation is CASSPLIGETQYF.

A single count supports this clone. CDR3 protein: CSVGDTNTEAFF. The CDR3 coding sequence is TGCAGCGTTGGTGACACGAACACTGAAGCTTTCTTT. V and J are TRBV29-1 and TRBJ1-1; D call uncertain. The CDR3 is made up of 12 amino acids. In germline, CDR1 is SQVTM, CDR2 ANQGSEA. The V end lost 4 bases, the J end lost 1 base, and 7 bases lay between the germline ends.

The rearrangement links TRBV18 to TRBJ2-1; no firm D call. The CDR3 length is 13 residues. Germline-derived CDR1 and CDR2 are KGHSH and LQKENI. With 5 bases removed from V and 0 bases from J, the gap between germline ends came to 5 bases. The CDR3 nucleotides read TGTGCCAGCTCAACAGACTCCTACAATGAGCAGTTCTTC. This codes for CASSTDSYNEQFF.

This clone was found once. This rearrangement joins TRBV28 to TRBJ2-3; 11 positions agree with TRBD2. Germline V gives CDR1 MDHEN, CDR2 SYDVKM. The CDR3 is made up of 18 amino acids. The junction had 8 bases not matched to a gene; V was cut back by 3 bases and J by 0 bases. In nucleotides, the CDR3 is TGTGCCAGCAGTTTCGGGACTAGCGGACCTCCTAGCACAGATACGCAGTATTTT. It yields the protein CASSFGTSGPPSTDTQYF.

This clone has only one observation. The V and J genes are TRBV7-9 and TRBJ2-1, with 7 bases aligning to TRBD2. CDR3 length equals 15 residues. Per germline, CDR1 SEHNR and CDR2 FQNEAQ (reference sequence). V shed 6 bases, J shed 4 bases, and the junction held 9 bases outside the gene matches. CDR3 DNA sequence: TGTGCCAGCAGTAGAGCGGGACTACCTTACAATGAGCAGTTCTTC. It is translated as CASSRAGLPYNEQFF.

The chain couples TRBV11-3 to TRBJ1-3; D not certain. The V end lost 5 bases, the J end lost 2 bases, and 7 bases lay between the germline ends. The CDR3 consists of 13 residues. Germline loops: CDR1 SGHNT, CDR2 YENEEA. CDR3 loop: CASSRSTGNTIYF. The CDR3 DNA sequence: TGTGCCAGCAGCCGGAGCACTGGAAACACCATATATTTT. The variable domain in full, completed from reference TRBV11-3 and TRBJ1-3, reads EAGVVQSPRYKIIEKKQPVAFWCNPISGHNTLYWYLQNLGQGPELLIRYENEEAVDDSQLPKDRFSAERLKGVDSTLKIQPAELGDSAVYLCASSRSTGNTIYFGEGSWLTVV.

The chain joins TRBV11-3 to TRBJ2-7; 7 nucleotides agree with TRBD1. CDR3 size: 12 residues. V was pared by 5 bases and J by 6 bases, with 4 bases of the junction left unmatched. The germline CDR1 and CDR2 sequences are SGHNT and YENEEA. CDR3 amino acids: CASSQTGVEQYF. CDR3 in DNA: TGTGCCAGCAGCCAAACAGGGGTCGAGCAGTACTTC.

This clone was seen a single time. The rearrangement uses TRBV29-1 and TRBJ1-1; D remains ambiguous. The CDR3 loop spans 13 amino acids. The germline V and J ends were trimmed by 3 bases and 3 bases, with 11 bases remaining between them. Germline loops: CDR1 SQVTM, CDR2 ANQGSEA. DNA of the CDR3: TGCAGCGTTGACCGACGGAGGGACACTGAAGCTTTCTTT. It codes for CSVDRRRDTEAFF.

The chain couples TRBV6-2 or TRBV6-3 to TRBJ2-5, with a weak D call TRBD1 (5 bases). Trimming took 5 bases from V and 5 from J, leaving 9 bases between them. The CDR3 length is 12 residues. Germline V gene data show CDR1 as MNHEY and CDR2 as SVGEGT. Here the CDR3 DNA reads TGTGCCAGCAGTCTCGCAGGGGAGACCCAGTACTTC. Amino acid sequence: CASSLAGETQYF.

The chain uses TRBV19 and TRBJ2-1, with D perhaps matching TRBD2 (6 bases). Trimming took off 5 bases at V and 2 bases at J, with 10 bases between the two ends. Germline values: CDR1 LNHDA, CDR2 SQIVND (reference sequence). This CDR3 contains 14 residues. The CDR3 is CASSPGVTYNEQFF. Written as DNA, the CDR3 is TGTGCCAGTAGTCCGGGGGTAACCTACAATGAGCAGTTCTTC.

This sequence joins TRBV5-1 and TRBJ1-1; TRBD1 agrees at 10 bases. J lost 5 bases, V lost 3 bases, and 10 bases had no gene match. Germline lookup yields CDR1 SGHRS and CDR2 YFSETQ. The CDR3 length is 16 residues. The CDR3 here is CASSSGQGGEETEAFF. CDR3 nucleotide sequence: TGCGCCAGCAGCTCAGGACAGGGGGGAGAGGAGACTGAAGCTTTCTTT.